This T cell receptor beta chain derives from a study of spatial heterogeneity in lung cancer. The wider study: Samples were donated by 72 untreated early-stage non-small cell lung cancer patients. Those follow-up PBMC samples that were available underwent sequencing, at a median interval of about two years following resection.

Study-wide results and caveats: At resection, ubiquitous expanded tumor TCRs appeared in blood more than at follow-up.

The germline gives CDR1 KGHDR, CDR2 SFDVKD. The CDR3 is 14 residues long. The V gene end was trimmed by 9 bases and the J gene end by 5 bases; junction bases not matched to a gene: 8. As to time point: blood at routine non-recurrence follow-up after resection. Unsorted whole RNA samples from tumor, nontumor lung or frozen PBMC were sequenced. This clonotype is medium-sized (0.01 to 0.1%) within its sample. Its antigen is not identified. Within a library made for alpha chains, this beta chain is off target, and its count is uninformative. TCRdb recomputed calls from the 5' RACE reads with MiXCR, one row per CDR3 protein. The sample carries around 400 distinct CDR3 sequences, over 25% recorded once.

Source: PBMCs, taken at follow-up. The J gene is TRBJ2-1, the V gene TRBV24-1, with 8 nucleotides matching TRBD1. The sequence derives from a male donor with early-stage non-small cell lung cancer. The CDR3: CATQGAGWNNEQFF. The CDR3 nucleotides are TGTGCCACCCAGGGGGCGGGTTGGAACAATGAGCAGTTCTTC.